A single sample is the source of the 26 T cell receptor beta chains below, sequenced in a study of shared clonotypes between healthy human individuals. Repertoires were generated with immunoSEQ multiplex PCR, while TCRdb's copy carries only in-frame clones and drops some. The data show roughly 2.2 million clones, roughly 90% seen once. The sample comprised naive CD4+ T cells from PBMCs. Specified subset: CD45RA+ positively selected. The origin of the receptors is a young man in good health. Some clones in this sample may be carry-over from other donors' samples.

CDR3 DNA sequence: TGTGCCAGCAGTCCAGGGGGCGGGAACACTGAAGCTTTCTTT. It specifies CASSPGGGNTEAFF. The chain employs TRBV6-1 and TRBJ1-1, with TRBD1 matching over 8 bases. This CDR3 spans 14 amino acids. V shed 5 bases, J shed 1 base, and the junction held 3 bases outside the gene matches. Germline V gene data show CDR1 as MNHNS and CDR2 as SASEGT.

The chain combines TRBV5-6 with TRBJ2-5, with D unclear. The CDR3 has 13 amino acids. V dropped 2 bases and J dropped 6 bases, with 11 bases sitting between them. Germline V gives CDR1 SGHDT, CDR2 YYEEEE. CDR3 loop: CASSFPDFKTQYF. In DNA form, the CDR3 reads TGTGCCAGCAGCTTTCCAGACTTTAAGACCCAGTACTTC.

The rearrangement links TRBV5-6 to TRBJ2-7, with D possibly called TRBD1 or TRBD2 (6 bases each). The CDR3 covers 11 residues. Between the trimmed V and J ends, which lost 2 bases and 9 bases, there was a span of 9 bases. CDR1 is SGHDT and CDR2 is YYEEEE in the germline V gene. CDR3 sequence reads: CASSFRGGQYF. The CDR3 DNA sequence: TGTGCCAGCAGCTTCAGGGGAGGGCAGTACTTC.

This clone was detected only a few times. The gene calls are TRBV19 and TRBJ2-1; 11 nucleotides align to TRBD2. This CDR3 spans 16 amino acids. Germline trimming cut 4 bases from V and 7 bases from J; bases unmatched to any gene: 9. Germline assignment: CDR1 LNHDA and CDR2 SQIVND (reference sequence). The CDR3 DNA is TGTGCCAGTAGTACCTCAAGACTAGCGGGACGGAATGAGCAGTTCTTC. It specifies CASSTSRLAGRNEQFF.

This chain uses TRBV5-6 with TRBJ2-2; 11 bases are shared with TRBD1. Germline V lookup: CDR1 SGHDT, CDR2 YYEEEE. The CDR3 is made up of 16 amino acids. The ends lost 4 bases at V and 3 bases at J; junction bases unmatched: 5. This CDR3 reads CASSKDRGRDTGELFF. In nucleotides, the CDR3 is TGTGCCAGCAGCAAGGACAGGGGGCGCGACACCGGGGAGCTGTTTTTT.

This chain joins TRBV14 and TRBJ1-2; a possible D gene is TRBD1 (5 bases). This CDR3 region has 12 residues. Trimming removed 1 base at V and 8 bases at J, with 8 bases between. Germline CDR1 and CDR2: SGHDN and FVKESK. This chain's CDR3 is CASSQGGEGYTF. The DNA for the CDR3 is TGTGCCAGCAGCCAAGGAGGGGAGGGCTACACCTTC.

CDR3 in amino acids: CASSREINRNEQFF. CDR3 bases: TGCGCCAGCAGCCGAGAAATAAACAGAAATGAGCAGTTCTTC. V gene TRBV4-3 combines with J gene TRBJ2-1; D unresolved. Trimming left V 4 bases short and J 7 bases short, with 14 bases between. CDR1 and CDR2 from the germline V gene are LGHNA and YSLEER. The CDR3 consists of 14 residues.

The rearrangement joins TRBV4-3 to TRBJ1-3; the D gene is possibly TRBD1 (5 bases). CDR3 length: 15 residues. Germline CDR1 LGHNA, CDR2 YSLEER. The germline V and J ends were trimmed by 4 bases and 4 bases, with 14 bases remaining between them. CDR3 sequence reads: CASSLGGALGNTIYF. The CDR3 region has the DNA TGCGCCAGCAGCCTTGGCGGGGCCTTAGGAAACACCATATATTTT.

The chain uses TRBV19 and TRBJ2-2; no reliable D call. The CDR3 sequence is 15 residues long. Trimming removed 5 bases at V and 3 bases at J, with 13 bases between. The germline V gene has CDR1 LNHDA and CDR2 SQIVND (reference sequence). This CDR3 is CASSSGTTYTGELFF. The DNA for the CDR3 is TGTGCCAGTAGTTCCGGCACTACCTACACCGGGGAGCTGTTTTTT.

The V and J genes are TRBV19 and TRBJ1-2; D is unresolved. With 3 bases removed from V and 7 bases from J, the gap between germline ends came to 15 bases. The V gene's germline CDR1 is LNHDA and CDR2 SQIVND (reference sequence). The CDR3 extends over 14 amino acids. The CDR3 loop is CASSIRRDCCGYTF. The CDR3 DNA reads as TGTGCCAGTAGTATTCGCAGAGATTGTTGTGGCTACACCTTC. The whole variable domain, remainder taken from reference TRBV19 and TRBJ1-2, is DGGITQSPKYLFRKEGQNVTLSCEQNLNHDAMYWYRQDPGQGLRLIYYSQIVNDFQKGDIAEGYSVSREKKESFPLTVTSAQKNPTAFYLCASSIRRDCCGYTFGSGTRLTVV.

The genes are TRBV12-2 and TRBJ2-7; the table calls TRBD2, which could not be checked here. TRBV12-2 has pseudogene status. CDR3 length: 14 amino acids. The DNA of the CDR3 is TGTGCAAGTCGCTTAGATAGGAGCTCCTACGAGCAGTACTTC. Translated: CASRLDRSSYEQYF.

This rearrangement joins TRBV21-1 to TRBJ1-3. TRBV21-1 is assigned pseudogene status. The CDR3 runs 15 residues. CDR3 residues: CASSARRATGNTIYF. The CDR3 bases are TGTGCCAGCAGCGCCCGGCGGGCCACGGGAAACACCATATATTTT.

Note on this clone: This sample includes further DNA sequences coding for the same CDR3. The gene calls are TRBV5-1 and TRBJ1-4; 12 bases map to TRBD1. The V gene end was trimmed by 3 bases and the J gene end by 4 bases; junction bases not matched to a gene: 7. Germline CDR1 reads SGHRS; CDR2 reads YFSETQ. The CDR3 length is 17 residues. CDR3 nucleotide sequence: TGCGCCAGCAGCTCGGGGACAGGGGGCTTCAATAATGAAAAACTGTTTTTT. Protein sequence: CASSSGTGGFNNEKLFF.

This clone is a singleton in its sample. The chain has TRBV30 and TRBJ2-1; 16 bases align to TRBD2. Germline V gene sequence: CDR1 GTSNPN, CDR2 SVGIG (reference sequence). The length of the CDR3 is 20 residues. The J segment lost 0 bases and the V segment lost 3 bases, leaving 11 bases of the junction unmatched. The CDR3 DNA follows: TGTGCCTGGAGAGCAAACGGGGGACTAGCGGGAGGGTTCTCCTACAATGAGCAGTTCTTC. This encodes CAWRANGGLAGGFSYNEQFF.

V gene TRBV7-3 combines with J gene TRBJ2-3, with D perhaps given as TRBD1 or TRBD2 (5 bases each). The CDR3 length is 17 residues. Germline V lookup: CDR1 SGHTA, CDR2 FQGTGA. The germline V and J ends were trimmed by 4 bases and 1 base, with 18 bases remaining between them. The CDR3 sequence: CASSSGRRLGGTDTQYF. CDR3 DNA: TGTGCCAGCAGCTCGGGGAGACGTTTGGGGGGCACAGATACGCAGTATTTT.

The V gene is TRBV4-1, the J gene TRBJ2-1; a weak D match, TRBD2 (6 bases). Trimming left V 4 bases short and J 4 bases short, with 17 bases between. Germline V gene lookup returns CDR1 MGHRA and CDR2 YSYEKL. This CDR3 spans 16 amino acids. The CDR3 region has the DNA TGCGCCAGCAGCCCCCGAAGTGGAGGGATATACAATGAGCAGTTCTTC. This encodes CASSPRSGGIYNEQFF.

The CDR3 DNA reads as TGTGCCAGCAGTTTTAGGAGAGGGACAGTGAACACTGAAGCTTTCTTT. This sequence encodes CASSFRRGTVNTEAFF. The J gene is TRBJ1-1, the V gene TRBV28, with 7 bases fitting TRBD1. Looked up from germline, CDR1 is MDHEN and CDR2 is SYDVKM. There are 16 residues in the CDR3. J lost 0 bases, V lost 3 bases, and 7 bases had no gene match. The variable domain in full, completed from reference TRBV28 and TRBJ1-1, reads DVKVTQSSRYLVKRTGEKVFLECVQDMDHENMFWYRQDPGLGLRLIYFSYDVKMKEKGDIPEGYSVSREKKERFSLILESASTNQTSMYLCASSFRRGTVNTEAFFGQGTRLTVV.

This chain uses TRBV7-9 with TRBJ2-5; 12 positions match TRBD2. The germline CDR1 and CDR2 sequences are SEHNR and FQNEAQ (reference sequence). J lost 1 base, V lost 5 bases, and 5 bases had no gene match. The CDR3 totals 16 residues. CDR3 nucleotide sequence: TGTGCCAGCAGCAGAACTAGCGGGAGGCTCCAAGAGACCCAGTACTTC. This translates into CASSRTSGRLQETQYF.

The table lists this clone with a count of one. V and J are TRBV7-9 and TRBJ2-1; TRBD2 aligns across 8 bases. The CDR3 runs to 14 residues. Germline CDR1 is SEHNR and CDR2 is FQNEAQ (reference sequence). V lost 1 base, J lost 8 bases, and 4 bases stayed unmatched. The CDR3, as DNA: TGTGCCAGCAGCTTAGTGCGGGGGGTCTATGAGCAGTTCTTC. This encodes CASSLVRGVYEQFF. The entire variable domain, with the rest obtained from reference TRBV7-9 and TRBJ2-1, is as follows: DTGVSQNPRHKITKRGQNVTFRCDPISEHNRLYWYRQTLGQGPEFLTYFQNEAQLEKSRLLSDRFSAERPKGSFSTLEIQRTEQGDSAMYLCASSLVRGVYEQFFGPGTRLTVL.

The chain is built from TRBV5-1 and TRBJ2-7, with D maybe TRBD2 (5 bases). Trimming removed 1 base at V and 4 bases at J, with 18 bases between. CDR1 and CDR2 from the germline V gene are SGHRS and YFSETQ. This CDR3 comprises 16 residues. The CDR3 coding sequence is TGCGCCAGCAGCTTGTCGGCTCGGGGTTTCATGTACGAGCAGTACTTC. The encoded protein is CASSLSARGFMYEQYF.

The chain couples TRBV6-5 to TRBJ1-2; tentatively, D is TRBD1 (5 bases). Germline CDR1 reads MNHEY; CDR2 reads SVGAGI. With 2 bases removed from V and 7 bases from J, the gap between germline ends came to 17 bases. There are 15 residues in the CDR3. The CDR3 here is CASSYTGALRSGYTF. CDR3 nucleotides: TGTGCCAGCAGTTACACTGGGGCCTTACGATCTGGCTACACCTTC.

The CDR3 region has the DNA TGTGCCAGCAGCTCGAGTATAAGCGGAACCCAGTACTTC. This sequence encodes CASSSSISGTQYF. This sequence joins TRBV11-3 and TRBJ2-5; the D gene is possibly TRBD2 (5 bases). Trimming cost V 4 bases and J 8 bases, with 14 bases left between them. Germline lookup yields CDR1 SGHNT and CDR2 YENEEA. The CDR3 spans 13 residues.

CDR3 coding DNA: TGTGCCAGCAGCCCCCCGGGGGCGGGGGGCTACACCTTC. It encodes CASSPPGAGGYTF. V gene TRBV7-2 combines with J gene TRBJ1-2; D is possibly TRBD1 (6 bases). The V gene lost 5 bases and the J gene lost 8 bases, with 15 bases spanning the gap. CDR1 is SGHTA and CDR2 is FQGNSA in the germline V gene. This CDR3 is 13 amino acids long.

V and J are TRBV11-2 and TRBJ1-1; TRBD1 agrees at 9 bases. With 1 base clipped from V and 0 bases from J, the junction kept 3 bases outside the gene matches. The CDR3 is 16 residues long. Germline CDR1 and CDR2: SGHAT and FQNNGV. CDR3 nucleotide sequence: TGTGCCAGCAGCTTAGGGGGACAGGGAATGAACACTGAAGCTTTCTTT. Amino acids: CASSLGGQGMNTEAFF.

The rearrangement uses TRBV30 and TRBJ1-2; a weak D match, TRBD1 (6 bases). CDR3 length: 14 residues. V lost 4 bases to trimming and J lost 4 bases, with 16 bases between them. CDR1 GTSNPN and CDR2 SVGIG come from the germline V gene (reference sequence). In DNA, the CDR3 is TGTGCCTGGACCCAGGACAGAGGATTCTATGGCTACACCTTC. The encoded protein is CAWTQDRGFYGYTF.

This clone was observed a few times. This sample also contains other DNA sequences that code for the same CDR3. The chain has TRBV9 and TRBJ2-7, with 10 nucleotides matching TRBD2. This CDR3 comprises 16 residues. V lost 0 bases and J lost 0; bases outside the gene matches: 3. Germline V gene data show CDR1 as SGDLS and CDR2 as YYNGEE. The CDR3 sequence is CASSVGASGSSYEQYF. The DNA for the CDR3 is TGTGCCAGCAGCGTAGGGGCTAGCGGGAGCTCCTACGAGCAGTACTTC. Full variable domain (rest looked up from reference TRBV9 and TRBJ2-7): DSGVTQTPKHLITATGQRVTLRCSPRSGDLSVYWYQQSLDQGLQFLIQYYNGEERAKGNILERFSAQQFPDLHSELNLSSLELGDSALYFCASSVGASGSSYEQYFGPGTRLTVT.